These T cell receptor beta chains were read from a single sample in a study of blood T cells in healthy people across ages. TCRdb used MiXCR to reprocess the 5' RACE reads, holding one entry per CDR3 protein. The data hold approximately 800,000 distinct CDR3 sequences, with 58% observed a single time. The sequenced material came from blood. All receptors derive from a man aged 30-40 years in good health. CDR3s include the opening cysteine and the closing phenylalanine or tryptophan. Each record gives: clone size, J gene, V gene, D gene, CDR3 protein, CDR3 DNA. D genes are given only for firm matches. Expanded clones get a size class; other rows say once, few or many, or leave the size out.

size: NA; J: TRBJ2-7; V: TRBV7-2; D: TRBD2; CDR3: CASSHNMGGYNEQYF; DNA: TGTGCCAGCAGCCATAATATGGGGGGGTACAATGAGCAGTACTTC
size: NA; J: TRBJ1-1; V: TRBV4-3; D: NA; CDR3: CASSQASEGVNTEAFF; DNA: TGCGCCAGCAGCCAGGCCTCCGAGGGAGTGAACACTGAAGCTTTCTTT
size: once; J: TRBJ2-7; V: TRBV29-1; D: NA; CDR3: CSVAAREQYF; DNA: TGCAGCGTTGCCGCAAGAGAGCAGTACTTC
size: NA; J: TRBJ1-2; V: TRBV6-5; D: TRBD1; CDR3: CASSDSGQGIGTF; DNA: TGTGCCAGCAGTGACTCGGGACAGGGTATAGGCACCTTC
size: few; J: TRBJ2-7; V: TRBV20-1; D: NA; CDR3: CSALGHAWISSYEQYF; DNA: TGCAGTGCTTTAGGCCATGCCTGGATCAGCTCCTACGAGCAGTACTTC
size: few; J: TRBJ2-3; V: TRBV4-3; D: NA; CDR3: CASSPSFSGTQYF; DNA: TGCGCCAGCAGCCCCTCCTTCTCGGGTACGCAGTATTTT
size: few; J: TRBJ2-5; V: TRBV20-1; D: TRBD1; CDR3: CSALGQLETQYF; DNA: TGCAGTGCCCTGGGACAGCTAGAGACCCAGTACTTC
size: NA; J: TRBJ1-6; V: TRBV9; D: NA; CDR3: CASSIGQLPANSPLHF; DNA: TGTGCCAGCAGCATCGGACAGCTGCCTGCTAATTCACCCCTCCACTTT
size: NA; J: TRBJ2-5; V: TRBV5-1; D: NA; CDR3: CASTGILSSSETQYF; DNA: TGCGCCAGCACGGGAATATTGTCCAGTTCGGAGACCCAGTACTTC
size: NA; J: TRBJ2-5; V: TRBV20-1; D: NA; CDR3: CSAEERMEETQYF; DNA: TGCAGTGCTGAAGAGAGGATGGAAGAGACCCAGTACTTC
size: NA; J: TRBJ1-2; V: TRBV20-1; D: NA; CDR3: CSPIGAPQLANYGYTF; DNA: TGCAGTCCCATCGGTGCGCCGCAGTTAGCTAACTATGGCTACACCTTC
size: NA; J: TRBJ1-4; V: TRBV29-1; D: NA; CDR3: CSVEDPAGRGGEEKLFF; DNA: TGCAGCGTTGAAGATCCGGCAGGACGAGGGGGGGAGGAAAAACTGTTTTTT
size: NA; J: TRBJ2-3; V: TRBV9; D: TRBD2; CDR3: CASSAGSAGAGTDTQYF; DNA: TGTGCCAGCAGTGCTGGTAGTGCGGGAGCGGGCACAGATACGCAGTATTTT
size: once; J: TRBJ2-1; V: TRBV6-5; D: NA; CDR3: CASKLLPGGGRNEQFF; DNA: TGTGCCAGCAAGCTACTTCCAGGGGGAGGAAGGAATGAGCAGTTCTTC
size: NA; J: TRBJ2-1; V: TRBV10-3; D: NA; CDR3: CAISEYDEQFF; DNA: TGTGCCATCAGTGAGTATGATGAGCAGTTCTTC
size: few; J: TRBJ2-5; V: TRBV7-9; D: TRBD1; CDR3: CASRAGGAETQYF; DNA: TGTGCCAGCAGAGCAGGGGGCGCGGAGACCCAGTACTTC
size: NA; J: TRBJ2-3; V: TRBV5-1; D: TRBD2; CDR3: CASRMGLAGAAGDTQYF; DNA: TGCGCCAGCAGGATGGGACTAGCGGGGGCAGCGGGGGATACGCAGTATTTT
size: NA; J: TRBJ2-5; V: TRBV5-1; D: TRBD2; CDR3: CANSIRTSSETQYF; DNA: TGCGCCAACAGCATCCGGACTAGCTCGGAGACCCAGTACTTC
size: NA; J: TRBJ1-5; V: TRBV12-3/TRBV12-4; D: NA; CDR3: CASSALDSGNQPQHF; DNA: TGTGCCAGCAGTGCCCTCGACAGTGGCAATCAGCCCCAGCATTTT
size: NA; J: TRBJ2-5; V: TRBV20-1; D: TRBD2; CDR3: CSARDPSGGKETQYF; DNA: TGCAGTGCTAGAGATCCCAGCGGGGGTAAAGAGACCCAGTACTTC
size: few; J: TRBJ2-1; V: TRBV24-1; D: NA; CDR3: CATSCPNFPLRAGGSNEQFF; DNA: TGTGCCACCAGCTGCCCCAACTTTCCGCTGAGGGCAGGGGGGTCAAATGAGCAGTTCTTC
size: NA; J: TRBJ2-7; V: TRBV18; D: NA; CDR3: CASSPGSSYNEQYF; DNA: TGTGCCAGCTCACCAGGGAGCTCCTACAATGAGCAGTACTTC
size: NA; J: TRBJ2-7; V: TRBV6-1; D: TRBD1; CDR3: CASSEGAGGHYEQYF; DNA: TGTGCCAGCAGTGAAGGGGCAGGGGGCCACTACGAGCAGTACTTC
size: NA; J: TRBJ2-7; V: TRBV15; D: NA; CDR3: CATSREPGANYEQYF; DNA: TGTGCCACCAGCAGAGAACCGGGAGCCAACTACGAGCAGTACTTC
size: NA; J: TRBJ2-5; V: TRBV25-1; D: NA; CDR3: CASRTGIQETQYF; DNA: TGTGCCAGTCGGACCGGGATTCAAGAGACCCAGTACTTC
size: NA; J: TRBJ1-2; V: TRBV20-1; D: NA; CDR3: CSAYRSNYGYTF; DNA: TGCAGTGCTTATCGTTCTAACTATGGCTACACCTTC
size: NA; J: TRBJ1-2; V: TRBV7-9; D: NA; CDR3: CASSLGSWGYGYTF; DNA: TGTGCCAGCAGCTTAGGTAGCTGGGGATATGGCTACACCTTC
size: few; J: TRBJ1-2; V: TRBV20-1; D: NA; CDR3: CSARESGREGAYTF; DNA: TGCAGTGCTAGAGAATCGGGCAGGGAGGGCGCCTACACCTTC
size: NA; J: TRBJ2-5; V: TRBV6-1; D: TRBD1; CDR3: CASSESGTGQETQYF; DNA: TGTGCCAGCAGTGAATCCGGGACAGGGCAAGAGACCCAGTACTTC
size: few; J: TRBJ1-4; V: TRBV6-6; D: TRBD1; CDR3: CASSSWDREEKLFF; DNA: TGTGCCAGCAGTTCTTGGGACAGGGAGGAAAAACTGTTTTTT
size: few; J: TRBJ2-7; V: TRBV29-1; D: NA; CDR3: CSPEEGMAYEQYF; DNA: TGCAGCCCCGAGGAGGGAATGGCTTACGAGCAGTACTTC
size: NA; J: TRBJ2-7; V: TRBV6-1; D: NA; CDR3: CASRGRGEYEQYF; DNA: TGTGCCAGCAGAGGCAGGGGGGAGTACGAGCAGTACTTC
size: few; J: TRBJ1-1; V: TRBV7-2; D: TRBD1; CDR3: CASSIHKQGAAFF; DNA: TGTGCCAGCAGCATCCATAAACAGGGGGCAGCTTTCTTT